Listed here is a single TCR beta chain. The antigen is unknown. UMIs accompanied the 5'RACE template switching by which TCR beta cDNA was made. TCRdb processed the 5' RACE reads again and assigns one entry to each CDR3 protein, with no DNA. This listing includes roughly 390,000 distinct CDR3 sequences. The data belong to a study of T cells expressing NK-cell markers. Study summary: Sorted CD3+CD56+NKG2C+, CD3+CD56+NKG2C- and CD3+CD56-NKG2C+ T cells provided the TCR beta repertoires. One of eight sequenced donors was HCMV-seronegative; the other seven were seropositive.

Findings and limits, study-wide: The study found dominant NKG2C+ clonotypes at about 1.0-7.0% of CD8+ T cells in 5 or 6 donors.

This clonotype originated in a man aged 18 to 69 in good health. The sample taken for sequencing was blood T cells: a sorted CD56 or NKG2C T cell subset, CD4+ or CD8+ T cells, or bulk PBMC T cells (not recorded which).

The CDR3 is CSVEGTVNTEAFF. The chain employs TRBV29-1 and TRBJ1-1; as DNA is missing, the TRBD1 call by TCRdb cannot be tested. Germline V CDR1 and CDR2: SQVTM, ANQGSEA. CDR3 length: 13 amino acids.